The clone carrying this T cell receptor (beta chain) was recorded only once. Its antigen is not identified. This sample stems from a study of T cell clonotyping in hematopoietic cell transplantation. General study points: Recipient TCR diversity dropped after transplant; expanded clonotypes rose from day 30 to 180.

Repertoires were generated with immunoSEQ multiplex PCR, while TCRdb's copy carries only in-frame clones and drops some. Of around 80,000 clones in the sample, 90% to 97% were seen once. Specified time point: recipient sample about 28 days before transplant, after cytoreduction. The CDR3 runs to 13 residues. V was trimmed by 4 bases and J by 7 bases, leaving 10 bases between them. The germline gives CDR1 SGHAT, CDR2 FQNNGV. This chain connects TRBV11-2 to TRBJ2-2; D unclear. The specimen comprised peripheral blood mononuclear cells, sampled before stem cell transplant. This clonotype was sampled from a woman aged 45-59 years with acute myeloid leukemia. Some clones in this sample may be carry-over from other donors' samples. CDR3 in DNA: TGTGCCAGCAGCTCAGTCTTGGACGGGGAGCTGTTTTTT. Translation gives CASSSVLDGELFF.